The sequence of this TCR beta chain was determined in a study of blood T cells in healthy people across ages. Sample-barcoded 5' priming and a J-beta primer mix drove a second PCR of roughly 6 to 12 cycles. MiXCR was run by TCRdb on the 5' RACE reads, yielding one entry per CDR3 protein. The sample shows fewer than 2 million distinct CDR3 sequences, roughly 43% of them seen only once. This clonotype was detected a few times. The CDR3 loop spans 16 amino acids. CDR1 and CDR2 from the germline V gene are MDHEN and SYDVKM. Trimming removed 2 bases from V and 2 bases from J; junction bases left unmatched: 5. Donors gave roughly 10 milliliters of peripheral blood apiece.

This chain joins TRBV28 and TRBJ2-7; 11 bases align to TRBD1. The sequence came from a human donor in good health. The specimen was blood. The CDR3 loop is CASSLRDRGIPYEQYF. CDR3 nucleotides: TGTGCCAGCAGTTTAAGGGACAGGGGGATACCCTACGAGCAGTACTTC.